The T cell receptor (beta chain) under discussion was sequenced for a study of a mutant IDH1 vaccine in newly diagnosed glioma. Noted time point: baseline, week 1 (first vaccination visit). Stated treatment: pre-vaccination baseline after standard-of-care therapy. Donors' newly diagnosed IDH1-mutant WHO grade 3 or 4 astrocytomas lacked nuclear ATRX. V was pared by 5 bases and J by 2 bases, with 6 bases of the junction left unmatched. Germline V gene data show CDR1 as SGHTA and CDR2 as FQGTGA. The CDR3 totals 15 residues. Assay used: immunoSEQ multiplex PCR; TCRdb lists only in-frame clones, some missing. The repertoire holds about 38,000 clones, with roughly 92% as singletons.

The chain is built from TRBV7-3 and TRBJ2-7; TRBD1 aligns across 10 bases. The material was PBMCs, obtained from a glioma patient treated with radiotherapy, temozolomide or both. The TCR comes from a man younger than 30 with glioma. DNA for the CDR3: TGTGCCAGCAGCCTGGGACAGGGGCCTCCCTACGAGCAGTACTTC. Translated: CASSLGQGPPYEQYF.